Below, 10 T cell receptor beta chains from the same sample are listed, as sequenced in a study of shared clonotypes between healthy human individuals. Sequenced by immunoSEQ multiplex PCR; TCRdb stores in-frame clones only, minus some. The sample consists of approximately 1.4 million clones, 95% to 99% of them appearing once. The sample consisted of naive CD4+ T cells sorted from blood. Subset specified: CD45RA+ positively selected. The origin of the receptors is a man aged 25 to 45 in good health.

This rearrangement joins TRBV11-2 to TRBJ1-2; 12 nucleotides line up with TRBD1. Trimming cost V 3 bases and J 8 bases; bases outside gene matches: 7. Germline V CDR1 and CDR2: SGHAT, FQNNGV. CDR3 length equals 15 residues. CDR3 residues: CASSLSFGTGGGYTF. CDR3 sequence (DNA): TGTGCCAGCAGCTTGTCTTTCGGGACAGGGGGCGGCTACACCTTC.

The V call is TRBV4-2, the J call TRBJ2-2; D gene ambiguous. CDR1 and CDR2 (germline): LGHNA, YNFKEQ. The germline V and J ends were trimmed by 4 bases and 5 bases, with 14 bases remaining between them. The CDR3 extends over 15 amino acids. The CDR3 DNA reads as TGTGCCAGCAGCCGGAGTAATTCGAGGACCGGGGAGCTGTTTTTT. Amino acids: CASSRSNSRTGELFF.

This clone was detected only once. CDR3 DNA: TGTGCCAGCAGTTACGGGCGGCAGGGAGATGGCGGGGAGCTGTTTTTT. Translating gives CASSYGRQGDGGELFF. This sequence joins TRBV6-5 and TRBJ2-2; possibly TRBD1 or TRBD2 for D (5 bases each). The CDR3 has 16 amino acids. With 2 bases removed from V and 7 bases from J, the gap between germline ends came to 17 bases. CDR1 is MNHEY, CDR2 SVGAGI, per germline.

This rearrangement joins TRBV11-3 to TRBJ2-5, with D unclear. CDR1 is SGHNT and CDR2 is YENEEA in the germline V gene. V dropped 5 bases and J dropped 1 base, with 5 bases sitting between them. There are 12 residues in the CDR3. This CDR3 reads CASSGAQETQYF. CDR3 in DNA: TGTGCCAGCAGCGGCGCCCAAGAGACCCAGTACTTC. Full variable domain (outside the CDR3, taken from reference TRBV11-3 and TRBJ2-5): EAGVVQSPRYKIIEKKQPVAFWCNPISGHNTLYWYLQNLGQGPELLIRYENEEAVDDSQLPKDRFSAERLKGVDSTLKIQPAELGDSAVYLCASSGAQETQYFGPGTRLLVL.

The rearrangement joins TRBV5-1 to TRBJ2-1, with 11 positions matching TRBD2. Germline V gene lookup returns CDR1 SGHRS and CDR2 YFSETQ. The CDR3 covers 16 residues. V lost 5 bases to trimming and J lost 4 bases; unmatched junction nucleotides: 8. The CDR3 DNA is TGCGCCAGCAGGAGGGCCGGGACTAGCGGTTACAATGAGCAGTTCTTC. Translation: CASRRAGTSGYNEQFF.

This chain uses TRBV6-1 with TRBJ1-4; TRBD1 agrees at 10 bases. The CDR3 spans 15 residues. Germline CDR1 and CDR2: MNHNS and SASEGT. Trimming cost V 1 base and J 7 bases; bases outside gene matches: 3. The CDR3 DNA follows: TGTGCCAGCAGTGAAGTCGGGACAGGGGTTGAAAAACTGTTTTTT. Translated, it gives CASSEVGTGVEKLFF.

To note about this clone: Other DNA sequences of this sample code for an identical CDR3. The J gene is TRBJ2-7, the V gene TRBV4-3, with D maybe TRBD2 (5 bases). The CDR3 covers 14 residues. Germline V lookup: CDR1 LGHNA, CDR2 YSLEER. V dropped 1 base and J dropped 2 bases, with 9 bases sitting between them. The chain's CDR3 is CASSQVRAAYEQYF. CDR3 bases: TGCGCCAGCAGCCAAGTACGAGCGGCCTACGAGCAGTACTTC.

This chain links TRBV27 with TRBJ2-3; TRBD2 matches at 10 bases. Germline V gives CDR1 MNHEY, CDR2 SMNVEV (reference sequence). This CDR3 is built from 14 residues. J lost 9 bases, V lost 5 bases, and 8 bases had no gene match. The CDR3 sequence: CASSPKREGRTQYF. CDR3 DNA: TGTGCCAGCAGTCCGAAGCGGGAGGGCCGAACGCAGTATTTT.

Of note for this clone: Other DNA sequences within the sample encode an identical CDR3. The rearrangement uses TRBV5-4 and TRBJ2-5; 9 nucleotides line up with TRBD1. Trimming removed 3 bases from V and 2 bases from J; junction bases left unmatched: 5. This CDR3 comprises 15 residues. Per germline, CDR1 SGHNT and CDR2 YYREEE (reference sequence). CDR3 in amino acids: CASSSGQGLQETQYF. The DNA for the CDR3 is TGTGCCAGCAGCTCGGGACAGGGCCTACAAGAGACCCAGTACTTC. The variable domain in full, completed from reference TRBV5-4 and TRBJ2-5, reads ETGVTQSPTHLIKTRGQQVTLRCSSQSGHNTVSWYQQALGQGPQFIFQYYREEENGRGNFPPRFSGLQFPNYSSELNVNALELDDSALYLCASSSGQGLQETQYFGPGTRLLVL.

The J gene is TRBJ1-4, the V gene TRBV30; possible D gene TRBD1, 6 bases. V shed 1 base and J shed 7 bases, with 16 bases lying between them. The CDR3 contains 15 residues. Germline CDR1 is GTSNPN and CDR2 is SVGIG (reference sequence). The CDR3 nucleotides read TGTGCCTGGAGTGAGGGGGGGCCAACCGGTGAAAAACTGTTTTTT. Amino acid sequence: CAWSEGGPTGEKLFF.